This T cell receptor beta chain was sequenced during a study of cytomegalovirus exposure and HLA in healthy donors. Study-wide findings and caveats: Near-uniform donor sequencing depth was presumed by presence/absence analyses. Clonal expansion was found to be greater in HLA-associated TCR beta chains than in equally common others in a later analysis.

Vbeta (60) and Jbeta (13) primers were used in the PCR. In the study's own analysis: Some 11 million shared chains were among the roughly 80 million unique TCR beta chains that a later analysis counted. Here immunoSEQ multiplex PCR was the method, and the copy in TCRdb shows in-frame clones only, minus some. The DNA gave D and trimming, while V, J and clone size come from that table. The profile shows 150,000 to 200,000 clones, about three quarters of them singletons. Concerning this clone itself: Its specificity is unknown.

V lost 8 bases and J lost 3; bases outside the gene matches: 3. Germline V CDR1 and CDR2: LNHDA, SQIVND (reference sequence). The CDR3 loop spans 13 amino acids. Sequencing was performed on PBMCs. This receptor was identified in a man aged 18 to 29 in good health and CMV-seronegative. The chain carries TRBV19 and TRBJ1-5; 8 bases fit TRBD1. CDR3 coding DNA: TGTGCCAGTTCGGGACAGGACAATCAGCCCCAGCATTTT. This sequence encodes CASSGQDNQPQHF.